This T cell receptor beta chain emerged from a study of CD8 T cells in Susac syndrome. TCR beta from blood CD8+ and CD4+ T cells was sequenced. The healthy controls were matched to patients by age and sex. Bulk CD8+ and CD4+ cells came from magnetic negative isolation; CD8+ TEMRA by FACS. RNA totalling roughly 0.5 to 1 ug underwent reverse transcription with random hexamers. TCRdb called the immunoSEQ multiplex PCR reads again in MiXCR, with one record for every CDR3 protein. The sample consists of around 200,000 distinct CDR3 sequences, 85% to 95% of them appearing once. Remarks on this clonotype: Its antigen is unidentified.

General study results and limits: The TCR sequencing and HLA analysis in the study involved a relatively small number of individuals, as the study acknowledged.

The source is a human donor in good health. Material: CD4+ T cells from PBMCs.

CDR3 residues: CASSEAMGEAFF. The CDR3 nucleotides read TGTGCCAGCAGTGAAGCTATGGGGGAAGCTTTCTTT. The chain joins TRBV2 to TRBJ1-1; D unclear. With 0 bases removed from V and 8 bases from J, the gap between germline ends came to 7 bases. The CDR3 sequence is 12 residues long. Germline V gives CDR1 SNHLY, CDR2 FYNNEI.